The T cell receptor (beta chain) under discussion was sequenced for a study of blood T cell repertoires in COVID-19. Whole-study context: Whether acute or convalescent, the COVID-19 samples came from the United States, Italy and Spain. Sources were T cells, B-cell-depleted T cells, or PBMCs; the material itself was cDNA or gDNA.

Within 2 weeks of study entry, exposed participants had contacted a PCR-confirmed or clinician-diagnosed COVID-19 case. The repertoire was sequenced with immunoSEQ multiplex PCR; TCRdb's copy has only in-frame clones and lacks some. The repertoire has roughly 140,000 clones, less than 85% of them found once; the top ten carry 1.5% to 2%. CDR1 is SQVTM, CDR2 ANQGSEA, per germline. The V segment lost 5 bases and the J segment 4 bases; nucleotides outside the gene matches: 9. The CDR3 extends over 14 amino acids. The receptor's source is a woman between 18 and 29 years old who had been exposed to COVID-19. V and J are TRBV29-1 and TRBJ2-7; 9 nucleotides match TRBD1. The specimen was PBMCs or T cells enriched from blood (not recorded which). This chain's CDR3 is CSVIYEDRGYEQYF. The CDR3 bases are TGCAGCGTTATTTACGAGGACAGGGGTTACGAGCAGTACTTC.